Listed below are T cell receptor beta chains from one sample, sequenced in a study of CD8 T cells in Susac syndrome. MiXCR was run by TCRdb on the immunoSEQ multiplex PCR reads, yielding one entry per CDR3 protein. This sample has 150,000 to 250,000 distinct CDR3 sequences, with roughly 95% found just once. Sequenced: CD4+ T cells from PBMCs. The receptor source for this set is a human donor with multiple sclerosis. The CDR3 runs from the conserved cysteine through the conserved F or W. The D gene is left open where the match is weak. Clone size appears in some rows only: once, few, many, or a class for an expanded clone.

clone size,D gene,J gene,V gene,CDR3 DNA,CDR3 protein
few,-,TRBJ2-7,TRBV3-1,TGTGCCAGCAGCCAAGCTTGGGGTACGTCCTACGAGCAGTACTTC,CASSQAWGTSYEQYF
once,TRBD2,TRBJ2-1,TRBV11-3,TGTGCCAGCAGCTTCGGCGGGAGTGGCAATGAGCAGTTCTTC,CASSFGGSGNEQFF
-,TRBD1,TRBJ1-6,TRBV3-1,TGTGCCAGCAGCCCGGGACAGATCTCACCCCTCCACTTT,CASSPGQISPLHF
once,-,TRBJ2-5,TRBV3-1,TGTGCCAGCAGCCCTAAGGTGGGGCGCGAGACCCAGTACTTC,CASSPKVGRETQYF
-,-,TRBJ1-2,TRBV11-2,TGTGCCAGCAGCTTCCAGGGCCAGGATGGCTACACCTTC,CASSFQGQDGYTF
-,-,TRBJ2-3,TRBV6-5,TGTGCCAGTAAGGACCACAACACAGATACGCAGTATTTT,CASKDHNTDTQYF
-,TRBD2,TRBJ2-3,TRBV15,TGTGCCACCAGCAGAGGGGGACTAGCGGGGGGCAATACGCAGTATTTT,CATSRGGLAGGNTQYF
-,TRBD2,TRBJ2-5,TRBV24-1,TGTGCCACCAGTGATCCACAGACTAGCGGGACCCGAGAGACCCAGTACTTC,CATSDPQTSGTRETQYF
-,-,TRBJ2-1,TRBV4-1,TGCGCCAGCAGCCAGGACCCTCGCCCCAATGAGCAGTTCTTC,CASSQDPRPNEQFF
once,TRBD1,TRBJ1-5,TRBV12-3/TRBV12-4,TGTGCCAGCATTAAGGGACAGTATAGCAATCAGCCCCAGCATTTT,CASIKGQYSNQPQHF
-,TRBD1,TRBJ2-7,TRBV9,TGTGCCAGCAGCGTAGGAAGGGACAGGACCTACGAGCAGTACTTC,CASSVGRDRTYEQYF
-,TRBD1,TRBJ1-5,TRBV29-1,TGCAGCGCAAGACAGGGTGAGGATCAGCCCCAGCATTTT,CSARQGEDQPQHF
-,-,TRBJ2-3,TRBV12-3/TRBV12-4,TGTGCCAGCAGTTCCGGCACAGATACGCAGTATTTT,CASSSGTDTQYF
-,-,TRBJ1-1,TRBV18,TGTGCCAGCTCACCCTCGACAGGATCGAACACTGAAGCTTTCTTT,CASSPSTGSNTEAFF
once,-,TRBJ2-3,TRBV11-2,TGTGCCAGCAGCTTGGGACTGTCGGATACGCAGTATTTT,CASSLGLSDTQYF
-,-,TRBJ1-2,TRBV30,TGTGGTTTAGGCCGCTTTAACTATGGCTACACCTTC,CGLGRFNYGYTF
once,-,TRBJ2-2,TRBV5-1,TGCGCCAGCAGCTTGGGCCAGACCCCCCCCGGGGAGCTGTTTTTT,CASSLGQTPPGELFF
-,TRBD1,TRBJ2-7,TRBV28,TGTGCCAGCATTCCCGACAGGGGAGTAGACTCCTACGAGCAGTACTTC,CASIPDRGVDSYEQYF
-,-,TRBJ1-2,TRBV6-1,TGTGCCAGCAGTCCTACCGCGGGCTCCGGGTATGGCTACACCTTC,CASSPTAGSGYGYTF
-,TRBD2,TRBJ2-3,TRBV5-4,TGTGCCAGCAGTCCCGGGACTAGCCTTTTCCCCGATACGCAGTATTTT,CASSPGTSLFPDTQYF
-,TRBD2,TRBJ2-3,TRBV20-1,TGCAGTGCTAGAGAAATAGCGGGAGCAGATACGCAGTATTTT,CSAREIAGADTQYF
-,TRBD2,TRBJ2-1,TRBV30,TGTGCCTGGAGTGTCGAGCGGGAGACGACGTTCTTC,CAWSVERETTFF
-,-,TRBJ2-1,TRBV27,TGTGCCAGCAGTGATACAAGCGCCTGGGGGCACAATGAGCAGTTCTTC,CASSDTSAWGHNEQFF